The next 19 T cell receptor beta chains were all read from a single sample in a study of cytomegalovirus exposure and HLA in healthy donors. PCR primers comprised 60 Vbeta and 13 Jbeta primers. The protocol was immunoSEQ multiplex PCR, while the TCRdb copy is restricted to in-frame clones and leaves out a portion. The table lists 150,000 to 200,000 clones, roughly 70% of them singletons. The source material was PBMCs. These TCRs come from a man aged 35-49 years in good health and CMV-seropositive.

This chain uses TRBV7-9 with TRBJ1-6; no clear D. The V and J ends lost 4 bases and 8 bases respectively, with 15 bases between them. This CDR3 is built from 15 residues. Germline-derived CDR1 and CDR2 are SEHNR and FQNEAQ (reference sequence). CDR3 sequence: CASSSKQDFYSPLHF. Here the CDR3 DNA reads TGTGCCAGCAGCTCAAAGCAGGATTTTTATTCACCCCTCCACTTT.

J is TRBJ2-7 and V is TRBV18, with 7 bases lining up with TRBD1. The CDR3 covers 15 residues. The trim removed 0 bases at V and 3 bases at J, leaving 5 bases unmatched. From germline, CDR1 is KGHSH and CDR2 LQKENI. The CDR3 DNA sequence: TGTGCCAGCTCACCACCAATCCGACAGGGCTACGAGCAGTACTTC. It encodes CASSPPIRQGYEQYF.

The rearrangement joins TRBV7-3 to TRBJ1-1; a weak D match, TRBD1 (6 bases). Trimming stripped 5 bases from V and 7 bases from J, with 17 bases between. Germline lookup yields CDR1 SGHTA and CDR2 FQGTGA. The CDR3 has 14 amino acids. The CDR3 DNA is TGTGCCAGCAGCCCACGGACAGAACCATGTGAAGCTTTCTTT. Protein product: CASSPRTEPCEAFF.

This clone was seen only a few times. V usage is TRBV23-1 and J usage is TRBJ1-2; D is perhaps TRBD1 (6 bases). TRBV23-1 is flagged as an ORF with uncertain function. The CDR3 sequence is 18 residues long. V shed 0 bases and J shed 4 bases, with 21 bases lying between them. The CDR3 DNA sequence: TGCGCCAGCAGTCAATCGAGTAGGCAGAAAGGGGGGGGCTATGGCTACACCTTC. Protein sequence: CASSQSSRQKGGGYGYTF.

J is TRBJ1-2 and V is TRBV30; 9 nucleotides line up with TRBD1. Germline CDR1 reads GTSNPN; CDR2 reads SVGIG (reference sequence). The CDR3 runs 14 residues. J lost 6 bases, V lost 4 bases, and 9 bases had no gene match. The CDR3 DNA sequence: TGTGCCTGGACCCTCACCGGGACAGGGAATGGCTACACCTTC. Its protein is CAWTLTGTGNGYTF.

This clone was observed a few times. The V and J genes are TRBV7-2 and TRBJ1-5, with D maybe TRBD1 (5 bases). Germline CDR1 SGHTA, CDR2 FQGNSA. V shed 4 bases and J shed 6 bases, with 19 bases lying between them. The CDR3 loop spans 16 amino acids. This CDR3 reads CASSSQAWGGGQPQHF. The CDR3 DNA sequence: TGTGCCAGCAGCTCCCAGGCCTGGGGCGGTGGTCAGCCCCAGCATTTT.

In its sample, this clone ranks as medium-sized. The V call is TRBV7-2, the J call TRBJ1-2; tentative D call: TRBD1 (5 bases). The CDR3 runs 15 residues. V was clipped by 4 bases and J by 13 bases, with 25 bases between them. CDR1 SGHTA and CDR2 FQGNSA come from the germline V gene. The CDR3 region is CASSSPSGGTPSGTF. CDR3 DNA: TGTGCCAGCAGCTCTCCCTCTGGGGGGACCCCCAGTGGCACCTTC. Full variable domain (remainder filled in from reference TRBV7-2 and TRBJ1-2): GAGVSQSPSNKVTEKGKDVELRCDPISGHTALYWYRQSLGQGLEFLIYFQGNSAPDKSGLPSDRFSAERTGGSVSTLTIQRTQQEDSAVYLCASSSPSGGTPSGTFGSGTRLTVV.

This clone has a handful of counts. CDR3 amino acids: CASSSLGSEQYF. The DNA for the CDR3 is TGTGCCAGCAGCTCCCTAGGCAGCGAGCAGTACTTC. This chain connects TRBV7-6 to TRBJ2-7; D is uncertain. The CDR3 extends over 12 amino acids. V was pared by 4 bases and J by 6 bases, with 10 bases between. The germline V gene has CDR1 SGHVS and CDR2 FNYEAQ.

The chain employs TRBV5-5 and TRBJ2-2; 7 nucleotides match TRBD2. The V and J ends lost 4 bases and 6 bases, in that order; junction bases with no gene match: 12. The V gene's germline CDR1 is SGHKS and CDR2 YYEKEE (reference sequence). The length of the CDR3 is 16 residues. The CDR3 coding sequence is TGTGCCAGCAGCGCCTCCTCAGGACTAGAGGCCGGGGAGCTGTTTTTT. Amino acids: CASSASSGLEAGELFF.

This clone was found once. It is likely a read error, because the conserved phenylalanine at the end of the CDR3 is missing. The V gene is TRBV12-5, the J gene TRBJ1-2; D perhaps matches TRBD1 (5 bases). This CDR3 is built from 15 residues. V shed 2 bases and J shed 4 bases, with 14 bases lying between them. From germline, CDR1 is LGHNT and CDR2 FRNRAP. The DNA for the CDR3 is TGTGCTAGTGGTTTGAATGGCAGGGTTTCCTATGGCTACACCCTC. Its translation: CASGLNGRVSYGYTL.

The CDR3 sequence: CTSSPESTGFRTGELFF. The CDR3 DNA sequence: TGCACCAGCAGCCCAGAGAGCACAGGGTTTCGCACCGGGGAGCTGTTTTTT. This chain uses TRBV1 with TRBJ2-2; the D call in the table, TRBD1, was not verified against the DNA. TRBV1 is shown as a pseudogene. The CDR3 loop spans 17 amino acids.

A remark on this clone: The same CDR3 is also encoded by other DNA sequences in this sample. The chain links TRBV11-1 to TRBJ1-6; D remains ambiguous. The CDR3 runs to 13 residues. V was trimmed by 5 bases and J by 5 bases, leaving 7 bases between them. CDR1 and CDR2 from the germline V gene are SGHAT and FQDESV (reference sequence). This CDR3 is CASSLSNNSPLHF. The CDR3 DNA reads as TGTGCCAGCAGCCTTTCTAATAATTCACCCCTCCACTTT.

A word on this clone: Other DNA sequences in the same sample also yield this CDR3. The rearrangement uses TRBV6-1 and TRBJ2-7, with D possibly matching TRBD1 (5 bases). The CDR3 sequence is 14 residues long. Germline CDR1 is MNHNS and CDR2 is SASEGT. Deletions cut 6 bases from V and 1 base from J, with 13 bases between. DNA of the CDR3: TGTGCCAGCAGCTCCCGGACACCTTCCTACGAGCAGTACTTC. Amino acids: CASSSRTPSYEQYF.

This clone was counted a few times. The chain couples TRBV25-1 to TRBJ1-1; D is unclear. Per germline, CDR1 MGHDK and CDR2 SYGVNS. The CDR3 totals 13 residues. V was shortened by 4 bases and J by 2 bases, with 8 bases between the two germline ends. The CDR3 loop reads CASSVPTNTEAFF. CDR3 in DNA: TGTGCCAGCAGTGTTCCGACAAACACTGAAGCTTTCTTT.

In this sample, this clone turned up a few times. This chain links TRBV4-3 with TRBJ1-1; TRBD1 matches 9 bases. This CDR3 comprises 15 residues. Germline CDR1 is LGHNA and CDR2 is YSLEER. The ends lost 5 bases at V and 4 bases at J; junction bases unmatched: 8. CDR3 loop: CASSLPGQGITEAFF. CDR3 sequence (DNA): TGCGCCAGCAGCTTACCCGGACAGGGGATCACTGAAGCTTTCTTT.

The rearrangement uses TRBV6-5 and TRBJ1-2, with 8 nucleotides matching TRBD1. V shed 6 bases, J shed 6 bases, and the junction held 9 bases outside the gene matches. This CDR3 has 14 amino acids. The germline gives CDR1 MNHEY, CDR2 SVGAGI. The DNA of the CDR3 is TGTGCCAGCAGCACTTCGACAGGGGTCCATGGCTACACCTTC. This encodes CASSTSTGVHGYTF.

This clone has more than one count but fewer than ten. This chain uses TRBV11-2 with TRBJ1-1; no firm D call. Looked up from germline, CDR1 is SGHAT and CDR2 is FQNNGV. The CDR3 covers 15 residues. The ends were cut back, 5 bases at V and 4 bases at J, with 17 bases in the middle. DNA for the CDR3: TGTGCCAGCAGCCCCCAGCTCCGACGGGTCACTGAAGCTTTCTTT. This sequence encodes CASSPQLRRVTEAFF. The full variable domain, completed using reference TRBV11-2 and TRBJ1-1, is EAGVAQSPRYKIIEKRQSVAFWCNPISGHATLYWYQQILGQGPKLLIQFQNNGVVDDSQLPKDRFSAERLKGVDSTLKIQPAKLEDSAVYLCASSPQLRRVTEAFFGQGTRLTVV.

This rearrangement joins TRBV11-1 to TRBJ2-1; the D gene is possibly TRBD1 (6 bases). Per the germline V gene, CDR1 is SGHAT and CDR2 is FQDESV (reference sequence). The CDR3 covers 15 residues. Trimming removed 3 bases from V and 2 bases from J, with 11 bases in between. This CDR3 is CASSLGRGPYNEQFF. CDR3 nucleotides: TGTGCCAGCAGCTTGGGCAGGGGTCCCTACAATGAGCAGTTCTTC.

The rearrangement joins TRBV7-9 to TRBJ1-1; a weak D match, TRBD1 (6 bases). The germline V gene encodes CDR1 SEHNR and CDR2 FQNEAQ (reference sequence). Trimming shortened V by 4 bases and J by 1 base, and 16 bases separated the two germline ends. The CDR3 totals 16 residues. The CDR3 loop reads CASSSRNGQKNTEAFF. The CDR3, as DNA: TGTGCCAGCAGCTCCAGAAACGGACAGAAGAACACTGAAGCTTTCTTT.